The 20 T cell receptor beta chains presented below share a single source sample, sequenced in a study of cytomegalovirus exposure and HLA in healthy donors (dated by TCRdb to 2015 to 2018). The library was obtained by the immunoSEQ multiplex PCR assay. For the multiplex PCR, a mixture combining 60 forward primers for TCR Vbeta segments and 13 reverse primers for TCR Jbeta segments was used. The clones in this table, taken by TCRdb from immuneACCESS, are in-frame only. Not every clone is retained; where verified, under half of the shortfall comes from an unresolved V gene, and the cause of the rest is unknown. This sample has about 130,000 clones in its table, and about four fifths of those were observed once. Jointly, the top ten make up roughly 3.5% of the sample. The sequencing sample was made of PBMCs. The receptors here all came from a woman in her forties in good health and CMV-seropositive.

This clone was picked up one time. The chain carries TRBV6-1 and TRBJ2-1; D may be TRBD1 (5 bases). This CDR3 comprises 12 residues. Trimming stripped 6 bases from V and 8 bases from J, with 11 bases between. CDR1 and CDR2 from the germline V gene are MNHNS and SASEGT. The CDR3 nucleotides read TGTGCCAGCAGCGACCAGGGCGATGAGCAGTTCTTC. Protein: CASSDQGDEQFF.

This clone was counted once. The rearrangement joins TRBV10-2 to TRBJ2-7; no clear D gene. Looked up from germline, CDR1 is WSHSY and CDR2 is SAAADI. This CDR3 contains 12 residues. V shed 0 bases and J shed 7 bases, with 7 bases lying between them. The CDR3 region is CASSESFEEQYF. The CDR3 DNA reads TGCGCCAGCAGTGAGTCGTTCGAGGAGCAGTACTTC.

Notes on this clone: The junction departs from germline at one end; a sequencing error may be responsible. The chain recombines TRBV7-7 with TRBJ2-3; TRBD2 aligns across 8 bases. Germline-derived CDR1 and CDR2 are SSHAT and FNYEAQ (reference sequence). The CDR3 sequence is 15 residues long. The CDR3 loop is CASSATAGAIDTQYF. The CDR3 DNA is TGTGCTAGCAGCGCTACAGCGGGGGCGATAGATACGCAGTATTTT.

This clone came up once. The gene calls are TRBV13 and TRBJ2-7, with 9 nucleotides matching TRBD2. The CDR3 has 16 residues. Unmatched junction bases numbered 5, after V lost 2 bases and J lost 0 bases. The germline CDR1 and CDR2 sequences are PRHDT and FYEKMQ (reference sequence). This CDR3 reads CASSLRSTSGSYEQYF. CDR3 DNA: TGTGCCAGCAGCTTACGGTCGACTAGCGGCTCCTACGAGCAGTACTTC.

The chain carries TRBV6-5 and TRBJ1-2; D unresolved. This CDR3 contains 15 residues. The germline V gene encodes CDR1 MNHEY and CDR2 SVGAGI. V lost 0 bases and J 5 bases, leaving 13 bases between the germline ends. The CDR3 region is CASSYSPNSPYGYTF. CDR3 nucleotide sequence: TGTGCCAGCAGTTACTCACCAAACTCCCCGTATGGCTACACCTTC.

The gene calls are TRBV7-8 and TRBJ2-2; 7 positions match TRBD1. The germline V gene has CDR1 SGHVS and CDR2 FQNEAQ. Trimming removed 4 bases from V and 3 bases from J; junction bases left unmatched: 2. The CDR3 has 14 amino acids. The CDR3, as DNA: TGTGCCAGCAGCTCCGGGACAGACACCGGGGAGCTGTTTTTT. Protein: CASSSGTDTGELFF.

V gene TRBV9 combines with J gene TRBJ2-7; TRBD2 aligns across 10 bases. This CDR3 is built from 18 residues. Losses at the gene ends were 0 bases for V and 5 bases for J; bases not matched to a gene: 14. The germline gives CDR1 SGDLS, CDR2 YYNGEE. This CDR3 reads CASSVAPVGAGGPHEQYF. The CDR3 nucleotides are TGTGCCAGCAGCGTAGCCCCAGTGGGAGCGGGAGGGCCCCACGAGCAGTACTTC. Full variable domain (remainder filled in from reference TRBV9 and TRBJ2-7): DSGVTQTPKHLITATGQRVTLRCSPRSGDLSVYWYQQSLDQGLQFLIQYYNGEERAKGNILERFSAQQFPDLHSELNLSSLELGDSALYFCASSVAPVGAGGPHEQYFGPGTRLTVT.

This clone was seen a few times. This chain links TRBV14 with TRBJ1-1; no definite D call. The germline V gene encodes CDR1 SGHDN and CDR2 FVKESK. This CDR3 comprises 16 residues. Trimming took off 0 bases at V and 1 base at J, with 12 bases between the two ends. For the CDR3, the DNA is TGTGCCAGCAGCCAAGAAGTCAGAATCCAGAACACTGAAGCTTTCTTT. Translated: CASSQEVRIQNTEAFF.

The CDR3: CASSSPTGLSNYGYTF. CDR3 in DNA: TGTGCCAGCAGTTCGCCGACAGGGCTCTCTAACTATGGCTACACCTTC. The chain joins TRBV28 to TRBJ1-2, with TRBD1 identical over 7 bases. From germline, CDR1 is MDHEN and CDR2 SYDVKM. The trim removed 4 bases at V and 0 bases at J, leaving 8 bases unmatched. The CDR3 length is 16 residues.

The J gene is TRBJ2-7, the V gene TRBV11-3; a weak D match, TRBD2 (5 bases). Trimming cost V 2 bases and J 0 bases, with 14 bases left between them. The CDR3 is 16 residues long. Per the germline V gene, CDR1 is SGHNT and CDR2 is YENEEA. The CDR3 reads CASSLNRATSSYEQYF. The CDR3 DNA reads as TGTGCCAGCAGCTTAAACCGGGCTACTAGCTCCTACGAGCAGTACTTC.

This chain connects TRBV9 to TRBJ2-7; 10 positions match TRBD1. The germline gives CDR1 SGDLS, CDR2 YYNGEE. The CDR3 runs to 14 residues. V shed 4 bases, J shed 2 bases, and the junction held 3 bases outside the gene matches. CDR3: CASSPGQGAYEQYF. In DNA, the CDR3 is TGTGCCAGCAGCCCAGGACAGGGGGCCTACGAGCAGTACTTC.

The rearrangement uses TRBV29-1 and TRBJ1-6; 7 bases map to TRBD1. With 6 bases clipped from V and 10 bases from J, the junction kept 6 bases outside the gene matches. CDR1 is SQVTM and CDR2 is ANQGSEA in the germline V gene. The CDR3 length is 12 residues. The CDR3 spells CSVGTEGSPLHF. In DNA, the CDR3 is TGCAGCGTCGGGACAGAGGGATCACCCCTCCACTTT.

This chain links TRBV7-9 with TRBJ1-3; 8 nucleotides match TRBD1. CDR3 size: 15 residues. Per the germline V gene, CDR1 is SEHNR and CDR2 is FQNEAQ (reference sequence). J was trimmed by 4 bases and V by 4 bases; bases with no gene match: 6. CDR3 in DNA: TGTGCCAGCAGCTACCCGGACAGGGCAGGAAACACCATATATTTT. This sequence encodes CASSYPDRAGNTIYF. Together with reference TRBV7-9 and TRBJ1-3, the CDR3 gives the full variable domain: DTGVSQNPRHKITKRGQNVTFRCDPISEHNRLYWYRQTLGQGPEFLTYFQNEAQLEKSRLLSDRFSAERPKGSFSTLEIQRTEQGDSAMYLCASSYPDRAGNTIYFGEGSWLTVV.

The CDR3 region is CAWSVGEKLFF. CDR3 bases: TGTGCCTGGAGTGTCGGGGAAAAACTGTTTTTT. The V gene is TRBV30, the J gene TRBJ1-4; no firm D call. Trimming took 0 bases from V and 8 from J, leaving 4 bases between them. In germline, CDR1 is GTSNPN, CDR2 SVGIG (reference sequence). This CDR3 contains 11 residues.

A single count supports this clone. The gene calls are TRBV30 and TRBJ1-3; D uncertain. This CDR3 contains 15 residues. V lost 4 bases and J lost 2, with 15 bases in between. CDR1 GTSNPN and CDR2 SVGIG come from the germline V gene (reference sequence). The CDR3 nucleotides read TGTGCCTGGAACCCACCGGGGAAACCTGGAAACACCATATATTTT. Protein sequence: CAWNPPGKPGNTIYF.

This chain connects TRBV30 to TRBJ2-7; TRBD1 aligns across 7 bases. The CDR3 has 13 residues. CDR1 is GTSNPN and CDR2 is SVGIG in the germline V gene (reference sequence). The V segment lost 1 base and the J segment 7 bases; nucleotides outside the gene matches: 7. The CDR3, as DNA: TGTGCCTGGAGTGAATCGACAGGGTGGGAGCAGTACTTC. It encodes CAWSESTGWEQYF.

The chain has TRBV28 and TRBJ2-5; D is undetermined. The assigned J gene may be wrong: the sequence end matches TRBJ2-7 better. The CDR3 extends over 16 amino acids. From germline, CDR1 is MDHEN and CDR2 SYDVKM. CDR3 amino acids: CASSFLSVGSTYEQYF. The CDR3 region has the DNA TGTGCCAGCAGTTTCCTCTCCGTGGGCTCGACCTACGAGCAGTACTTC.

The CDR3 DNA sequence: TGTGCCAGCAGTGGCCAGTGGGAGGGGCTGGCCGAGCAGTACTTC. Protein product: CASSGQWEGLAEQYF. This sequence joins TRBV6-6 and TRBJ2-7, with 7 bases matching TRBD2. CDR1 is MNHNY, CDR2 SVGAGI, per germline (reference sequence). V lost 5 bases to trimming and J lost 6 bases; unmatched junction nucleotides: 13. The CDR3 covers 15 residues.

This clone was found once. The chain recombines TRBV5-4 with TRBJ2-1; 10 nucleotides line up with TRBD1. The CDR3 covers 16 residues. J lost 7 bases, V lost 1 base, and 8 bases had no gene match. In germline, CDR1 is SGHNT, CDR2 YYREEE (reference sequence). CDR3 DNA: TGTGCCAGCAGCTTGCCCGTGGGACAGGGGCTGAATGAGCAGTTCTTC. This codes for CASSLPVGQGLNEQFF.

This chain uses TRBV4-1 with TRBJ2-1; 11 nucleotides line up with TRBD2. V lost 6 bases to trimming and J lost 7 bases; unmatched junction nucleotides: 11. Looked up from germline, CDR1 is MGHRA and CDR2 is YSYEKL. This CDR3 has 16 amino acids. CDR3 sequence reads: CASRPVGLAGSNEQFF. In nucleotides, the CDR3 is TGCGCCAGCAGGCCAGTTGGACTAGCGGGCTCAAATGAGCAGTTCTTC.